The clone carrying this TCR beta chain appeared a single time. The antigen is undetermined. Germline loops: CDR1 SGHTA, CDR2 FQGNSA. The CDR3 totals 15 residues. J gave up 2 bases and V 5 bases, and 3 bases lay outside the gene matches. The sample is drawn from a study of T cell responses to AZD1222 COVID-19 vaccine. Study-level points and caveats: Reportedly, close to half of spike-specific TCRs are directed against unmutated variant regions. Possibly, clonal diversity was underestimated; donors were largely white British and included more females. Compared with day 0, the breadth and depth of the Spike-specific TCR repertoire rose significantly after two doses of AZD1222. Baseline seropositivity occurred in only 5 or 6 AZD1222 recipients.

Measured with immunoSEQ multiplex PCR; TCRdb has only the in-frame clones, and not every one. The sample contains more than 140,000 clones, roughly 88% of which appear only once. The input for sequencing was peripheral blood, taken on day 0 of MenACWY control vaccination. This sequence originates from an adult in good health. The gene calls are TRBV7-2 and TRBJ1-4; 9 nucleotides agree with TRBD1. CDR3 coding DNA: TGTGCCAGCAGCGTACAGGGGGCGACTAATGAAAAACTGTTTTTT. It codes for CASSVQGATNEKLFF.